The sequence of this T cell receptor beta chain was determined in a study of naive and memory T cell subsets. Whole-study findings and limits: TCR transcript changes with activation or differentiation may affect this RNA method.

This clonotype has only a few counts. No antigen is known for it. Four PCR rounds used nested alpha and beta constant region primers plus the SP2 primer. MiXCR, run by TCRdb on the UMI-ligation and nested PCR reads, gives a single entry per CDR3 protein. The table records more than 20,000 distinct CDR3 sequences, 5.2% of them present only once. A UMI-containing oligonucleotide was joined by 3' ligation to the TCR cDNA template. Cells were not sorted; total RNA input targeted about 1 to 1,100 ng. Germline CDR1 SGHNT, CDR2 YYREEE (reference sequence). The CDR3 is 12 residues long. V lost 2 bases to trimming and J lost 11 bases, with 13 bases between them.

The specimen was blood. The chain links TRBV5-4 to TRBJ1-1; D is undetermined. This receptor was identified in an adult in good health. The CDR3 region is CASSFCGGMAFF. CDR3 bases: TGTGCCAGCAGCTTCTGTGGAGGTATGGCTTTCTTT.